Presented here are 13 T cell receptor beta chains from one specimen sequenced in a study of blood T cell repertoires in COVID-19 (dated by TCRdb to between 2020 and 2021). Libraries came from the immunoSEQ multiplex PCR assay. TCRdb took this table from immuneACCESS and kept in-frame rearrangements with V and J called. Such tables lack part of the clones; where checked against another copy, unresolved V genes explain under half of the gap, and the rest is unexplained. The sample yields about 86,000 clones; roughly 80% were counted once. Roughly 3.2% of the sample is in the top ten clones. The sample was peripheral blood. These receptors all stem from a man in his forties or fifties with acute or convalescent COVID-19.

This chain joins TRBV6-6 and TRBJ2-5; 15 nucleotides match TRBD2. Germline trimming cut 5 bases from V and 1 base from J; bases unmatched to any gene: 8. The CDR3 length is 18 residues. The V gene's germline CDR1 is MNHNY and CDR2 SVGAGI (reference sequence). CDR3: CASSRTSGGASFQETQYF. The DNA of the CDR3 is TGTGCCAGCAGTCGGACTAGCGGGGGGGCAAGTTTCCAAGAGACCCAGTACTTC.

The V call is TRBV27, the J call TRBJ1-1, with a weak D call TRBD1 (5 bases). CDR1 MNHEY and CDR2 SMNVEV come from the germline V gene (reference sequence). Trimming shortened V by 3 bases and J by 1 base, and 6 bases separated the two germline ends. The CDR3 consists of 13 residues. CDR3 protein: CASSFGQNTEAFF. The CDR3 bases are TGTGCCAGCAGTTTTGGACAGAACACTGAAGCTTTCTTT.

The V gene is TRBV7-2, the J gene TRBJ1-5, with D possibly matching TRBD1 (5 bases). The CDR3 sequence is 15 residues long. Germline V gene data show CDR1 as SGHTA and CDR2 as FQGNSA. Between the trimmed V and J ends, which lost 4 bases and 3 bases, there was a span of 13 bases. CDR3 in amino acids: CASSSDGQPNQPQHF. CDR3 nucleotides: TGTGCCAGCAGCTCCGATGGACAACCCAATCAGCCCCAGCATTTT.

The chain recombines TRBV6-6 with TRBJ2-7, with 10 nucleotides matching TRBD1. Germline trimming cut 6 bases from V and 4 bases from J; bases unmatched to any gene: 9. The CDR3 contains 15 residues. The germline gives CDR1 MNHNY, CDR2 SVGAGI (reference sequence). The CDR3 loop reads CASSQLTGQGYEQYF. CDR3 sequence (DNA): TGTGCCAGCAGCCAGCTCACGGGACAGGGGTACGAGCAGTACTTC.

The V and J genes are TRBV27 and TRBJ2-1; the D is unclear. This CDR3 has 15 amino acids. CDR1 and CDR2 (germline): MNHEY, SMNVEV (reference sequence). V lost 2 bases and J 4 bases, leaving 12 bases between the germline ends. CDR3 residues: CASSLTANLYNEQFF. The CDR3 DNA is TGTGCCAGCAGTTTAACCGCTAACTTATACAATGAGCAGTTCTTC.

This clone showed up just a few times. CDR3 in amino acids: CASSHGQGSTGELFF. The CDR3 DNA follows: TGCGCCAGCAGTCATGGACAGGGGAGCACCGGGGAGCTGTTTTTT. The chain employs TRBV5-1 and TRBJ2-2; TRBD1 aligns across 9 bases. Germline-derived CDR1 and CDR2 are SGHRS and YFSETQ. The CDR3 contains 15 residues. The V and J ends lost 5 bases and 4 bases, in that order; junction bases with no gene match: 6.

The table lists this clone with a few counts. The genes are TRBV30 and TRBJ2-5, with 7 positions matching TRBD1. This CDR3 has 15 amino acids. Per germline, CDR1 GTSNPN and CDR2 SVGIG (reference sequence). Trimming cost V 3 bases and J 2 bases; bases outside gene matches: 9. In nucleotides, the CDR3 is TGTGCCTGGAGAGATAATACAGGGGTTCAAGAGACCCAGTACTTC. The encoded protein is CAWRDNTGVQETQYF.

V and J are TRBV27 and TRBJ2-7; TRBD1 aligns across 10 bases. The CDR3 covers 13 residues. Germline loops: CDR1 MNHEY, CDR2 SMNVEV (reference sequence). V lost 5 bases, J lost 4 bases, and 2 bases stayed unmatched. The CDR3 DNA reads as TGTGCCAGCAGTCCGGGACAGGGGTACGAGCAGTACTTC. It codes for CASSPGQGYEQYF.

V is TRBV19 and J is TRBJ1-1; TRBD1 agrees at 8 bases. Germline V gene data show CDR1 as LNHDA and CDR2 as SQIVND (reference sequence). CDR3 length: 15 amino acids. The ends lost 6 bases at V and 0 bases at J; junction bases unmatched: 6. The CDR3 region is CASRKQQGVNTEAFF. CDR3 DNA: TGTGCCAGTAGAAAACAACAGGGGGTGAACACTGAAGCTTTCTTT. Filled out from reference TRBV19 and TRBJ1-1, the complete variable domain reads DGGITQSPKYLFRKEGQNVTLSCEQNLNHDAMYWYRQDPGQGLRLIYYSQIVNDFQKGDIAEGYSVSREKKESFPLTVTSAQKNPTAFYLCASRKQQGVNTEAFFGQGTRLTVV.

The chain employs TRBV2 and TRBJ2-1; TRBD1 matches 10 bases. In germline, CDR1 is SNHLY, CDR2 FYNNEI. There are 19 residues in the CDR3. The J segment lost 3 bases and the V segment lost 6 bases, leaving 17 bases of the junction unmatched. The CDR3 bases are TGTGCCAGCAGGGGGGACAGGGGTCCCGTGATGAAATTCTACAATGAGCAGTTCTTC. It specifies CASRGDRGPVMKFYNEQFF.

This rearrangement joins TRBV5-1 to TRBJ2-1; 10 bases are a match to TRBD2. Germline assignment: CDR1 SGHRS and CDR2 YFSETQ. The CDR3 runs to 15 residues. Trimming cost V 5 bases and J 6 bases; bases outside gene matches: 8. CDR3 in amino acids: CASRTSGTSANEQFF. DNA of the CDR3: TGCGCCAGCAGGACGTCCGGGACTAGCGCCAATGAGCAGTTCTTC.

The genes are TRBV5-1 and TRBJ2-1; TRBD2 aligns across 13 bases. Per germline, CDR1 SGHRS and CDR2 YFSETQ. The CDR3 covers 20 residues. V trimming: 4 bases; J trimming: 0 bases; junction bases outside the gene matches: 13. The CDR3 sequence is CASSLTSGGTQLHSYNEQFF. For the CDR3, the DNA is TGCGCCAGCAGCCTGACTAGCGGGGGGACCCAACTGCACTCCTACAATGAGCAGTTCTTC.

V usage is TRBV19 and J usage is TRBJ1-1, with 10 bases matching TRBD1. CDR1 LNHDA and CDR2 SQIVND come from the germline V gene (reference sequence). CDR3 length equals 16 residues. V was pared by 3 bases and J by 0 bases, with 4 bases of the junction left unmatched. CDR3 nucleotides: TGTGCCAGTAGTATGCCGACAGGGGGCCTGAACACTGAAGCTTTCTTT. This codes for CASSMPTGGLNTEAFF.